This T cell receptor (beta chain) was recovered during a study of STAT3 mutations in large granular lymphocyte leukemia. For the study at large: Roughly half of the longitudinally sequenced T-LGLL patients carried detectable canonical activating STAT3 mutations.

Broader study findings: Treatment regimens differed across patients between samplings. Every T-cell large granular lymphocyte leukemia patient had at least one immunodominant TCR beta clonotype.

This clone has a handful of counts. What it binds is unknown. Generated by immunoSEQ multiplex PCR, the TCRdb table keeps only in-frame clones and is missing some. The sample yields several thousand clones, roughly four fifths seen once. This CDR3 is built from 15 residues. Per germline, CDR1 SEHNR and CDR2 FQNEAQ (reference sequence). V shed 4 bases and J shed 4 bases, with 16 bases lying between them. Sequenced material: peripheral blood mononuclear cells. The genes are TRBV7-9 and TRBJ1-1; the D is unclear. The clonotype originates from a man aged 55 to 70 with T-cell large granular lymphocyte leukemia. Some clones in this sample may be carry-over from other donors' samples. The CDR3 sequence is CASSSPRKRSTEAFF. The CDR3 DNA reads TGTGCCAGCAGCTCCCCCAGGAAGCGGAGCACTGAAGCTTTCTTT.